A single sample gave rise to the 32 T cell receptor beta chains below, sequenced in a study of shared clonotypes between healthy human individuals. Assay used: immunoSEQ multiplex PCR; TCRdb lists only in-frame clones, some missing. Among about 2.4 million clones listed, more than 80% were seen once. The sequencing sample was made of naive CD4+ T cells sorted from blood. Subset meaning: CD45RA+ positively selected. These receptors were taken from a man younger than 30 in good health.

V usage is TRBV30 and J usage is TRBJ2-1; 9 bases map to TRBD1. J gave up 6 bases and V 7 bases, and 7 bases lay outside the gene matches. Germline values: CDR1 GTSNPN, CDR2 SVGIG (reference sequence). This CDR3 is built from 13 residues. The DNA for the CDR3 is TGTGCCTACGACAGGGGGATCGGCAATGAGCAGTTCTTC. It specifies CAYDRGIGNEQFF.

This chain connects TRBV6-1 to TRBJ1-4; D not certain. With 4 bases removed from V and 5 bases from J, the gap between germline ends came to 8 bases. CDR1 MNHNS and CDR2 SASEGT come from the germline V gene. There are 13 residues in the CDR3. This CDR3 reads CASSVGNNEKLFF. CDR3 DNA sequence: TGTGCCAGCAGTGTGGGGAACAATGAAAAACTGTTTTTT.

The chain employs TRBV29-1 and TRBJ1-1, with D tentatively TRBD1 (5 bases). V was pared by 0 bases and J by 1 base, with 6 bases between. Germline CDR1 and CDR2: SQVTM and ANQGSEA. The CDR3 length is 13 residues. The CDR3 nucleotides are TGCAGCGTTGAAGAGCAGGGGAACACTGAAGCTTTCTTT. This sequence encodes CSVEEQGNTEAFF.

The chain is built from TRBV5-1 and TRBJ2-3; 7 bases are shared with TRBD1. Germline loops: CDR1 SGHRS, CDR2 YFSETQ. V was pared by 0 bases and J by 0 bases, with 13 bases of the junction left unmatched. This CDR3 has 19 amino acids. The CDR3 bases are TGCGCCAGCAGCTTGGTGGGGTCAGGGGGATCGTTGAGCACAGATACGCAGTATTTT. Amino acids: CASSLVGSGGSLSTDTQYF.

The chain combines TRBV7-6 with TRBJ2-1, with D possibly being TRBD2 (6 bases). This CDR3 is 15 amino acids long. Trimming cost V 5 bases and J 2 bases, with 13 bases left between them. The germline CDR1 and CDR2 sequences are SGHVS and FNYEAQ. The CDR3 DNA follows: TGTGCCAGCAGCCCGGCGGGGACCACCTACAATGAGCAGTTCTTC. Its protein product is CASSPAGTTYNEQFF.

This clone was found a few times. The V gene is TRBV28, the J gene TRBJ1-1; D may be TRBD1 (6 bases). CDR3 length equals 13 residues. Germline-derived CDR1 and CDR2 are MDHEN and SYDVKM. Trimming took 2 bases from V and 3 from J, leaving 7 bases between them. In DNA, the CDR3 is TGTGCCAGCAGTTTACCAGGGGACACTGAAGCTTTCTTT. This sequence encodes CASSLPGDTEAFF.

A single count supports this clone. The J gene is TRBJ1-5, the V gene TRBV5-6; 8 bases agree with TRBD1. V lost 4 bases to trimming and J lost 6 bases; unmatched junction nucleotides: 9. Germline CDR1 SGHDT, CDR2 YYEEEE. This CDR3 contains 15 residues. The CDR3 nucleotides are TGTGCCAGCAGCCCTGGACAGGGAGTAAGTCAGCCCCAGCATTTT. Its translation: CASSPGQGVSQPQHF.

The CDR3 loop is CASSLALDRNEKLFF. CDR3 DNA: TGTGCCAGCAGCTTAGCGCTTGACAGGAATGAAAAACTGTTTTTT. This sequence joins TRBV7-9 and TRBJ1-4; possibly TRBD1 for D (6 bases). V was trimmed by 0 bases and J by 5 bases, leaving 10 bases between them. The CDR3 covers 15 residues. Looked up from germline, CDR1 is SEHNR and CDR2 is FQNEAQ (reference sequence).

The chain has TRBV20-1 and TRBJ2-7, with D unresolved. CDR3 length: 10 amino acids. Per germline, CDR1 DFQATT and CDR2 SNEGSKA (reference sequence). Trimming took off 5 bases at V and 7 bases at J, with 9 bases between the two ends. This CDR3 reads CSAADGEQYF. For the CDR3, the DNA is TGCAGTGCTGCGGACGGAGAGCAGTACTTC.

This clone showed up just a few times. This chain connects TRBV30 to TRBJ1-2, with D possibly TRBD1 on 5 matching bases. Germline V gives CDR1 GTSNPN, CDR2 SVGIG (reference sequence). The CDR3 loop spans 10 amino acids. Written as DNA, the CDR3 is TGTGTAGGGGATAACTATGGCTACACCTTC. Translated, it gives CVGDNYGYTF.

As concerns this clone: A junction boundary mismatches the germline segment, possibly from a read error. The chain employs TRBV6-5 and TRBJ2-1, with TRBD2 identical over 9 bases. Germline lookup yields CDR1 MNHEY and CDR2 SVGAGI. This CDR3 has 15 amino acids. CDR3 DNA: TGTGCCAGCAGCTACTCCCCCAGCGGGGGGTATGAGCAGTTCTTC. As protein: CASSYSPSGGYEQFF.

Of note for this clone: Other DNA sequences of this sample code for an identical CDR3. CDR3 protein: CASSYRQGYGYTF. The CDR3 nucleotides are TGTGCCAGCAGTTACAGACAGGGGTATGGCTACACCTTC. The J gene is TRBJ1-2, the V gene TRBV6-5; 8 nucleotides match TRBD1. CDR3 length equals 13 residues. Per germline, CDR1 MNHEY and CDR2 SVGAGI. V dropped 2 bases and J dropped 5; count of bases not matched to a gene: 1.

This chain connects TRBV4-3 to TRBJ2-4; D is unresolved. In germline, CDR1 is LGHNA, CDR2 YSLEER. V was cut by 0 bases and J by 5 bases, with 8 bases left in between. This CDR3 region has 14 residues. CDR3 sequence (DNA): TGCGCCAGCAGCCAAGATCGAGGACAAAACATTCAGTACTTC. This encodes CASSQDRGQNIQYF.

The rearrangement uses TRBV9 and TRBJ2-6; D remains ambiguous. Germline CDR1 is SGDLS and CDR2 is YYNGEE. Trimming stripped 4 bases from V and 2 bases from J, with 10 bases between. CDR3 size: 15 residues. CDR3 DNA sequence: TGTGCCAGCAGCCTTCAGGCAGCTGGGGCCAACGTCCTGACTTTC. Amino acids: CASSLQAAGANVLTF. The variable domain in full, completed from reference TRBV9 and TRBJ2-6, reads DSGVTQTPKHLITATGQRVTLRCSPRSGDLSVYWYQQSLDQGLQFLIQYYNGEERAKGNILERFSAQQFPDLHSELNLSSLELGDSALYFCASSLQAAGANVLTFGAGSRLTVL.

V gene TRBV28 combines with J gene TRBJ2-7; TRBD1 aligns across 7 bases. The germline V gene has CDR1 MDHEN and CDR2 SYDVKM. The CDR3 loop spans 16 amino acids. The J segment lost 4 bases and the V segment lost 7 bases, leaving 16 bases of the junction unmatched. In DNA, the CDR3 is TGTGCCAGCACCAACTCCCCCGGCAGGGGGTCGTACGAGCAGTACTTC. It specifies CASTNSPGRGSYEQYF. The full variable domain, completed using reference TRBV28 and TRBJ2-7, is DVKVTQSSRYLVKRTGEKVFLECVQDMDHENMFWYRQDPGLGLRLIYFSYDVKMKEKGDIPEGYSVSREKKERFSLILESASTNQTSMYLCASTNSPGRGSYEQYFGPGTRLTVT.

The V and J genes are TRBV15 and TRBJ2-7, with a tentative D call TRBD2 (7 bases). The germline gives CDR1 LNHNV, CDR2 YYDKDF (reference sequence). The CDR3 runs 14 residues. Trimming stripped 6 bases from V and 5 bases from J, with 17 bases between. CDR3 residues: CATRGGPTSHEQYF. DNA of the CDR3: TGTGCCACCAGGGGGGGGCCTACTAGCCACGAGCAGTACTTC.

This sequence joins TRBV2 and TRBJ1-1, with a weak D call TRBD1 (6 bases). Germline loops: CDR1 SNHLY, CDR2 FYNNEI. Trimming removed 7 bases at V and 7 bases at J, with 16 bases between. The CDR3 runs to 13 residues. The CDR3: CASTEGTINEAFF. Here the CDR3 DNA reads TGTGCCAGCACCGAAGGGACAATAAATGAAGCTTTCTTT. Full variable domain (outside the CDR3, taken from reference TRBV2 and TRBJ1-1): EPEVTQTPSHQVTQMGQEVILRCVPISNHLYFYWYRQILGQKVEFLVSFYNNEISEKSEIFDDQFSVERPDGSNFTLKIRSTKLEDSAMYFCASTEGTINEAFFGQGTRLTVV.

This sequence joins TRBV6-1 and TRBJ2-3; a possible D gene is TRBD1 (6 bases). CDR1 and CDR2 from the germline V gene are MNHNS and SASEGT. The CDR3 spans 15 residues. The V end lost 2 bases, the J end lost 0 bases, and 9 bases lay between the germline ends. CDR3 nucleotide sequence: TGTGCCAGCAGTGAAAGACAGGCTAGCACAGATACGCAGTATTTT. This sequence encodes CASSERQASTDTQYF.

A word on this clone: It is unclear where the CDR3 begins or ends on the DNA, so no DNA is shown, and the CDR3 is as TCRdb lists it. The chain carries TRBV6-5 and TRBJ1-2; the D call of TRBD1 is as the table states it, not checked on the DNA. The CDR3 spans 14 residues, counting both ends. Germline CDR1 reads MNHEY; CDR2 reads SVGAGI. The CDR3 here is CASSSSAGESGYTF.

This rearrangement joins TRBV10-3 to TRBJ2-2; 10 nucleotides match TRBD2. Germline V gene lookup returns CDR1 ENHRY and CDR2 SYGVKD. This CDR3 is built from 15 residues. V was clipped by 4 bases and J by 7 bases; unmatched bases: 6. CDR3 protein: CAISAGTSVIGELFF. The DNA of the CDR3 is TGTGCCATCAGTGCAGGGACTAGCGTAATCGGGGAGCTGTTTTTT.

The CDR3 DNA reads TGTGCCAGCAGTTCGACAGGGGTGAAGGACACTGAAGCTTTCTTT. Its protein is CASSSTGVKDTEAFF. The chain couples TRBV28 to TRBJ1-1, with TRBD1 identical over 8 bases. With V trimmed by 4 bases and J by 3 bases, 7 bases remained unmatched. The CDR3 runs to 15 residues. Germline CDR1 and CDR2: MDHEN and SYDVKM.

The V gene is TRBV2, the J gene TRBJ2-2, with 8 bases that match TRBD2. CDR1 and CDR2 from the germline V gene are SNHLY and FYNNEI. The CDR3 runs 13 residues. V was clipped by 10 bases and J by 5 bases; unmatched bases: 6. The CDR3 reads CATGTRGTGELFF. CDR3 sequence (DNA): TGTGCCACTGGGACTAGGGGGACCGGGGAGCTGTTTTTT.

The rearrangement uses TRBV5-1 and TRBJ2-7; TRBD2 matches 7 bases. CDR1 SGHRS and CDR2 YFSETQ come from the germline V gene. This CDR3 spans 12 amino acids. V lost 1 base to trimming and J lost 12 bases; unmatched junction nucleotides: 7. The CDR3, as DNA: TGCGCCAGCAGCTTGATGCGGGAGCGGTGGTACTTC. It codes for CASSLMRERWYF.

The genes are TRBV7-9 and TRBJ2-1; D gene uncertain. Germline values: CDR1 SEHNR, CDR2 FQNEAQ (reference sequence). V lost 2 bases, J lost 5 bases, and 10 bases lay in between. The CDR3 extends over 14 amino acids. The CDR3 nucleotides read TGTGCCAGCAGCTTATATGGGGATAACAATGAGCAGTTCTTC. Translation: CASSLYGDNNEQFF.

The chain has TRBV10-3 and TRBJ2-7; D is uncertain. CDR3 length equals 15 residues. Trimming stripped 3 bases from V and 4 bases from J, with 16 bases between. Germline lookup yields CDR1 ENHRY and CDR2 SYGVKD. The CDR3 sequence is CAISDRFPPIYEQYF. The CDR3 coding sequence is TGTGCCATCAGTGACAGGTTCCCCCCCATATACGAGCAGTACTTC.

The chain is built from TRBV5-1 and TRBJ2-7, with a possible D match to TRBD1 (6 bases). Germline-derived CDR1 and CDR2 are SGHRS and YFSETQ. The CDR3 runs 14 residues. V lost 0 bases, J lost 4 bases, and 11 bases lay in between. The CDR3 is CASSLEDRRYEQYF. CDR3 in DNA: TGCGCCAGCAGCTTGGAAGACAGGAGATACGAGCAGTACTTC.

The chain is built from TRBV18 and TRBJ1-5; D gene uncertain. Germline CDR1 reads KGHSH; CDR2 reads LQKENI. The CDR3 runs 14 residues. V lost 2 bases to trimming and J lost 7 bases, with 12 bases between them. CDR3 residues: CASSPENGRQPQHF. The CDR3 DNA is TGTGCCAGCTCACCAGAGAATGGGAGGCAGCCCCAGCATTTT.

The rearrangement links TRBV19 to TRBJ1-1; D unresolved. This CDR3 has 18 residues. Germline-derived CDR1 and CDR2 are LNHDA and SQIVND (reference sequence). Trimming shortened V by 1 base and J by 0 bases, and 18 bases separated the two germline ends. CDR3 sequence (DNA): TGTGCCAGTAGTATAGCTGTGACCCTTGAGGGCATGAACACTGAAGCTTTCTTT. The encoded protein is CASSIAVTLEGMNTEAFF. Variable domain in full (rest from reference TRBV19 and TRBJ1-1): DGGITQSPKYLFRKEGQNVTLSCEQNLNHDAMYWYRQDPGQGLRLIYYSQIVNDFQKGDIAEGYSVSREKKESFPLTVTSAQKNPTAFYLCASSIAVTLEGMNTEAFFGQGTRLTVV.

The chain uses TRBV5-1 and TRBJ2-3; 15 bases are a match to TRBD2. The germline gives CDR1 SGHRS, CDR2 YFSETQ. This CDR3 region has 19 residues. With V trimmed by 3 bases and J by 6 bases, 14 bases remained unmatched. The CDR3 protein is CASSSTGTSGGSQEDTQYF. CDR3 nucleotide sequence: TGCGCCAGCAGCTCAACCGGGACTAGCGGGGGGTCACAGGAGGATACGCAGTATTTT.

CDR3 coding DNA: TGTGCCAGCAGTCCCCTCGGAGGGGGTGTTCCCTTGGGCAATCAGCCCCAGCATTTT. It yields the protein CASSPLGGGVPLGNQPQHF. The chain links TRBV2 to TRBJ1-5, with D possibly TRBD1 on 6 matching bases. This CDR3 has 19 amino acids. The V end was cut by 5 bases, the J end by 2 bases, with 25 bases between. Germline assignment: CDR1 SNHLY and CDR2 FYNNEI.

The chain carries TRBV18 and TRBJ2-6; no definite D call. CDR3 size: 17 residues. Trimming removed 2 bases at V and 1 base at J, with 12 bases between. CDR1 is KGHSH, CDR2 LQKENI, per germline. CDR3 in amino acids: CASSPSFYPSGANVLTF. The DNA of the CDR3 is TGTGCCAGCTCACCATCTTTTTACCCATCTGGGGCCAACGTCCTGACTTTC.

The rearrangement uses TRBV7-9 and TRBJ2-7; D remains ambiguous. This CDR3 is 14 amino acids long. V was clipped by 4 bases and J by 4 bases, with 14 bases between them. CDR1 is SEHNR and CDR2 is FQNEAQ in the germline V gene (reference sequence). CDR3 sequence reads: CASSSVPDFYEQYF. DNA of the CDR3: TGTGCCAGCAGCTCCGTCCCGGATTTTTACGAGCAGTACTTC.